The T cell receptor (beta chain) under discussion was sequenced for a study of CD8 T cells in Susac syndrome (dated by TCRdb to the late 2010s). General notes on the study: Repertoire sequencing was used to test whether CD8+ T cell activation and differentiation in Susac syndrome was antigen driven.

General study outcomes and caveats: The TCR sequencing and HLA analysis was acknowledged to have included a relatively small number of individuals.

RNA was extracted using the RNeasy kit, and about 0.5 to 1 ug of the RNA was reverse transcribed with random hexamers. The immunoSEQ multiplex PCR assay, which covers 54 Vbeta and 13 Jbeta segments, was used to amplify TCR beta CDR3 regions. PCR amplification bias was corrected using a synthetic template baseline for primer optimization and computational correction. In the paper's pipeline: Reads were assigned to V, D and J genes according to IMGT and analyzed in immunoSEQ Analyzer, with only productive sequences retained. Clonality was computed as one minus Shannon entropy normalized by log2 of the number of productive unique sequences. Public and private clones were assessed among the 100 most prevalent clones of each patient and control. Clones were defined as Susac-specific when absent from the healthy and MS cohorts, from over a thousand published viral clones and from other ImmuneACCESS disease sequences. TCRdb trimmed the raw reads at Q25, called clones with MiXCR and kept productive beta chains. Rows are combined by CDR3 protein, so each entry shows the most common genes and DNA. These V and J calls are TCRdb output, not the study's own analysis. The sample table contains 110,000 or so distinct CDR3 sequences; only one count was recorded for roughly 92% of them. The top ten hold 0.095% to 0.1% of the sample.

High-throughput TCR beta sequencing profiled peripheral blood CD8+ and CD4+ T cells from healthy donors, Susac syndrome patients and multiple sclerosis patients. The healthy donors served as controls matched for age and sex. Bulk CD8+ and CD4+ T cells were purified by magnetic negative isolation, whereas CD8+ TEMRA cells were enriched by FACS. Blood was collected in EDTA tubes and processed within 24 hours, with PBMCs isolated through density gradient centrifugation. PBMCs intended for TCR sequencing were cryopreserved in liquid nitrogen and were subsequently thawed in a 37 degrees C water bath. A purity of at least 90% was achieved for sorted or isolated CD4+, CD8+ and CD8+ TEMRA cells. Details on this clonotype: Its antigen is unknown. No per-base quality is available; no much larger clone lies one base away.

The TCR originated in a human donor in good health. The sample was CD4+ T cells from PBMCs.

The CDR3 reads CASSYTLGSGPGSQHF. Read as DNA, the sequence is TGTGCCAGCAGTTACACCCTGGGGAGCGGCCCGGGGTCCCAGCATTTT. The sequence is built from TRBV6-5 and TRBJ1-5; there is no confident call for the D gene. From cysteine to phenylalanine, the CDR3 is 16 amino acids long. The kept DNA is CDR3 alone, 48 bases in frame from the first base. Per the germline V gene, MNHEY is the CDR1 and SVGAGI is the CDR2. The V and J ends are trimmed by 2 bases and 11 bases, leaving 22 bases between them.